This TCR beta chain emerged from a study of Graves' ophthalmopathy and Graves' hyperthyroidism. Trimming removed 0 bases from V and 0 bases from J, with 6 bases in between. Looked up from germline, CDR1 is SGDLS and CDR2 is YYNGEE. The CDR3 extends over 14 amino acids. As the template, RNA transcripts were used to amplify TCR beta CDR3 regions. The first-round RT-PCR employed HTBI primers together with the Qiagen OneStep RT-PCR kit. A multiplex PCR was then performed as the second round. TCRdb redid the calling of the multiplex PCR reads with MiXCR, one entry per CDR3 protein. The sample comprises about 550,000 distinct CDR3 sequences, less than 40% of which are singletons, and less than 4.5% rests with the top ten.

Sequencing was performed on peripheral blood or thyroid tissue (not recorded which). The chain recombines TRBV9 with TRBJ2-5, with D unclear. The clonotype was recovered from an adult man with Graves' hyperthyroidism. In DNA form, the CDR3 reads TGTGCCAGCAGCGTAGCGACGGACCAAGAGACCCAGTACTTC. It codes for CASSVATDQETQYF.